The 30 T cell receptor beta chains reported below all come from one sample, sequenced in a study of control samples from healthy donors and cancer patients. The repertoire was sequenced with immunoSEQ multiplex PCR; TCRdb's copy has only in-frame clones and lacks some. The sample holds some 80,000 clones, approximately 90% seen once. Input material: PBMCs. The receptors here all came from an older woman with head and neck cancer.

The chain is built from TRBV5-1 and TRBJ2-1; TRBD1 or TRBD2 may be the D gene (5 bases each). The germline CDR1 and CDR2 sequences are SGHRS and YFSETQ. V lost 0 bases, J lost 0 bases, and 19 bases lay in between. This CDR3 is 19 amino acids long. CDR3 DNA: TGCGCCAGCAGCTTGGAGCACGCGGTCGGGGCCCTCTCCTACAATGAGCAGTTCTTC. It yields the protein CASSLEHAVGALSYNEQFF.

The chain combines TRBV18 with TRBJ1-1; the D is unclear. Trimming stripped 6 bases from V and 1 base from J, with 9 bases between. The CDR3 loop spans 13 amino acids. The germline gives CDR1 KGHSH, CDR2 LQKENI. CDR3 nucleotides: TGTGCCAGCTCGGCCATAAAGAACACTGAAGCTTTCTTT. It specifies CASSAIKNTEAFF.

CDR3 protein: CASRGLAGEQFF. The CDR3 coding sequence is TGTGCCAGCAGGGGGCTAGCGGGTGAGCAGTTCTTC. The rearrangement joins TRBV12-3 or TRBV12-4 to TRBJ2-1; 8 positions agree with TRBD2. CDR3 length equals 12 residues. With 6 bases clipped from V and 9 bases from J, the junction kept 4 bases outside the gene matches.

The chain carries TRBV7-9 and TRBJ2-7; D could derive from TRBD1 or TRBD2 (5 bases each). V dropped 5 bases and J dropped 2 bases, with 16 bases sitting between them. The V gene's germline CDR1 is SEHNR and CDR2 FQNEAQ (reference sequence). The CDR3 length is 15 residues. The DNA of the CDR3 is TGTGCCAGCAGCCAGCCGGGACCAACAACCTACGAGCAGTACTTC. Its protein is CASSQPGPTTYEQYF.

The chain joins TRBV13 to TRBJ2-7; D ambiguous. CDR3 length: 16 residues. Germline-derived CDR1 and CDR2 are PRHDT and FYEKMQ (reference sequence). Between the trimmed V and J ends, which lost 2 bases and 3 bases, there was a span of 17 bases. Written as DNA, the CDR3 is TGTGCCAGCAGCTTAAGTCGGAAGAATTCTTACTACGAGCAGTACTTC. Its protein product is CASSLSRKNSYYEQYF.

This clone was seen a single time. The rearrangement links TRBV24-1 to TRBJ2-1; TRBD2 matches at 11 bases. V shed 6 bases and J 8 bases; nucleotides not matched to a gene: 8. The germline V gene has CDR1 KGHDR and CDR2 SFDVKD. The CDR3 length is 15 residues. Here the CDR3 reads CATSQTSGSIHEQFF. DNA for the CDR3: TGTGCCACCAGTCAAACTAGCGGGAGTATCCATGAGCAGTTCTTC.

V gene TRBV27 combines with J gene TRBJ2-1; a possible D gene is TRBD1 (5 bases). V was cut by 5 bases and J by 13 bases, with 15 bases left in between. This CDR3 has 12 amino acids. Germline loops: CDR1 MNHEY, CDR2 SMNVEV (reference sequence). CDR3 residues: CASSNQGKRQFF. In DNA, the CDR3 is TGTGCCAGCAGTAACCAGGGTAAACGTCAGTTCTTC.

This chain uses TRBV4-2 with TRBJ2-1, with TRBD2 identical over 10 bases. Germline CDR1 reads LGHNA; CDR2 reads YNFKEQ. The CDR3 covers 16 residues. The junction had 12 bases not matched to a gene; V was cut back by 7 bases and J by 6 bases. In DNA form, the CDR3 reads TGTGCCAGCACCGTAGGTTCTAGCGGGAGCGTCAATGAGCAGTTCTTC. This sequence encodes CASTVGSSGSVNEQFF.

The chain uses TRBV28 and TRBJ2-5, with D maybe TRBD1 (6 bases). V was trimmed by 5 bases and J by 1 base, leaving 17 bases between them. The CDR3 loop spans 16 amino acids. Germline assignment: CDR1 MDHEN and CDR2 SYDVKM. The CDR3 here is CASSGSGYRAQETQYF. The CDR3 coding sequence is TGTGCCAGCAGTGGCTCAGGCTACAGGGCCCAAGAGACCCAGTACTTC.

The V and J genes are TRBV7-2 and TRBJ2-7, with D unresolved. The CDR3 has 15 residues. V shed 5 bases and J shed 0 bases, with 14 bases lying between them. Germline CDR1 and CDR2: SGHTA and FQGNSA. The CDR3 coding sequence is TGTGCCAGCAGCCAGTCTTGGGCAGTCTCCTACGAGCAGTACTTC. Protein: CASSQSWAVSYEQYF.

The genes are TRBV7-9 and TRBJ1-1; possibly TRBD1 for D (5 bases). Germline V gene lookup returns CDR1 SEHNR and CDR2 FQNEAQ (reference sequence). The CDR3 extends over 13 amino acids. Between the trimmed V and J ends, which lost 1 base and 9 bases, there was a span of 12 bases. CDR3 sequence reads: CASSLVRDGQAFF. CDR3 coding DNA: TGTGCCAGCAGCTTAGTAAGGGACGGACAAGCTTTCTTT.

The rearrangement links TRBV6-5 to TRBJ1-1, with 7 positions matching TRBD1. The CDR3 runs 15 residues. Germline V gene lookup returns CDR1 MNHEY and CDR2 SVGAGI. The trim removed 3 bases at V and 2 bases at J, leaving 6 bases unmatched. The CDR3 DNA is TGTGCCAGCAGTTATCCGGGACAGCTAAACACTGAAGCTTTCTTT. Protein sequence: CASSYPGQLNTEAFF.

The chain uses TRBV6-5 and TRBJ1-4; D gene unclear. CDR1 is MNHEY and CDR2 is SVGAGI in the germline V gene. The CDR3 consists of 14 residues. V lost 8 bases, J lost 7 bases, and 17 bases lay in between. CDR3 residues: CASRLDWGTEKLFF. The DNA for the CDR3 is TGTGCCAGCCGACTCGATTGGGGAACTGAAAAACTGTTTTTT.

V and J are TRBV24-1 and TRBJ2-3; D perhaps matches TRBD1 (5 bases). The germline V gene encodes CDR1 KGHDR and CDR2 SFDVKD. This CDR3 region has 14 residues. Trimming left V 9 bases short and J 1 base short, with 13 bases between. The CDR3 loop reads CATGAARGTDTQYF. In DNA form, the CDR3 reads TGTGCCACCGGGGCAGCTCGAGGCACAGATACGCAGTATTTT.

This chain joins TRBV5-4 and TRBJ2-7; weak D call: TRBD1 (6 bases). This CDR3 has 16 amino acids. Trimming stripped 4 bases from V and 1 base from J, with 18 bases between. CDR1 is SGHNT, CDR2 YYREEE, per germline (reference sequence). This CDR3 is CASSPETGTLSYEQYF. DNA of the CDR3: TGTGCCAGCAGCCCTGAAACCGGGACACTTTCCTACGAGCAGTACTTC.

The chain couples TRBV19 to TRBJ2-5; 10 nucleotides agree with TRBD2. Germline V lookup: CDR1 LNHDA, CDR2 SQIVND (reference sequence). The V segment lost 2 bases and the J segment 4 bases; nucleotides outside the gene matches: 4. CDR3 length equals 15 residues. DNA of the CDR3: TGTGCCAGTAGTATAACCCCTAGCGGGGGAGAGACCCAGTACTTC. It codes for CASSITPSGGETQYF.

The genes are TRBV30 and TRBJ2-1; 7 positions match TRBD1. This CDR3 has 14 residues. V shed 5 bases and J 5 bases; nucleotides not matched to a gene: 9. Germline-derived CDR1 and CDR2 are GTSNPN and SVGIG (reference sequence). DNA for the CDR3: TGTGCCTGGGCCCACAGGGGCCGAAACAATGAGCAGTTCTTC. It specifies CAWAHRGRNNEQFF.

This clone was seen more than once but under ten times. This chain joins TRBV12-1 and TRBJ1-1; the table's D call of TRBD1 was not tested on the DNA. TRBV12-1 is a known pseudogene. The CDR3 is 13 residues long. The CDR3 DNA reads TGTGCCAGCAGCCTACAGGGACACACTGAAGCTTTCTTT. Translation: CASSLQGHTEAFF.

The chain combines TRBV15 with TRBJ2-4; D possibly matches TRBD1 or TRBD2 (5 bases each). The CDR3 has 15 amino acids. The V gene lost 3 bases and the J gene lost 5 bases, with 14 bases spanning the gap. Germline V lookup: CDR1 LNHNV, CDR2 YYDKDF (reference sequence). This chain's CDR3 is CATSSRQMGENIQYF. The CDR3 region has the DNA TGTGCCACCAGCAGTCGTCAGATGGGGGAAAACATTCAGTACTTC.

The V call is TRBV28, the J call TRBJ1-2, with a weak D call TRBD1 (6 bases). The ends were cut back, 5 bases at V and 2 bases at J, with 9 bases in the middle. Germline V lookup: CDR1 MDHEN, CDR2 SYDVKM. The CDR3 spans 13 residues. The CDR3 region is CASSNRENYGYTF. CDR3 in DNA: TGTGCCAGCAGTAACAGGGAAAACTATGGCTACACCTTC.

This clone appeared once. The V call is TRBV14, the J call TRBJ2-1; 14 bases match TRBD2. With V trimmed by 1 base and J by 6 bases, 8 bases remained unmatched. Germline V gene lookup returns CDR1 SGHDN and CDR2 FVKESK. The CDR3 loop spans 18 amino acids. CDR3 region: CASSQAGLAGVGRNEQFF. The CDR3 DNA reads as TGTGCCAGCAGCCAAGCGGGACTAGCGGGAGTAGGACGCAATGAGCAGTTCTTC.

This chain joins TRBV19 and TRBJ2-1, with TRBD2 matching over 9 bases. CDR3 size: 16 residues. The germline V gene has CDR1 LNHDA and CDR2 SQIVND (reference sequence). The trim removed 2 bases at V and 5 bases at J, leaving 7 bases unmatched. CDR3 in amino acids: CASSIRQREAHNEQFF. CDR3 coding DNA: TGTGCCAGTAGTATAAGGCAGCGGGAGGCCCACAATGAGCAGTTCTTC. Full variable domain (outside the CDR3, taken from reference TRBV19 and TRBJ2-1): DGGITQSPKYLFRKEGQNVTLSCEQNLNHDAMYWYRQDPGQGLRLIYYSQIVNDFQKGDIAEGYSVSREKKESFPLTVTSAQKNPTAFYLCASSIRQREAHNEQFFGPGTRLTVL.

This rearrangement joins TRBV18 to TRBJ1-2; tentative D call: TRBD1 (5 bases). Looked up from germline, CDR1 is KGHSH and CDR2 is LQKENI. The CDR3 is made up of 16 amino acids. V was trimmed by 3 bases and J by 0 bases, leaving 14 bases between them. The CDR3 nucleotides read TGTGCCAGCTCACCGAGTGCAGGGCCCTCTAACTATGGCTACACCTTC. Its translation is CASSPSAGPSNYGYTF.

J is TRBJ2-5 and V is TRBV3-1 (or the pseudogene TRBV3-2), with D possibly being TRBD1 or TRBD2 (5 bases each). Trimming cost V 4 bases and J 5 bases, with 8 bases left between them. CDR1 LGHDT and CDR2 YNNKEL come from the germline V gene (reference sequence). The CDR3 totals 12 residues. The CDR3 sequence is CASSPGQETQYF. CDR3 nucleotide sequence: TGTGCCAGCAGCCCGGGGCAGGAGACCCAGTACTTC.

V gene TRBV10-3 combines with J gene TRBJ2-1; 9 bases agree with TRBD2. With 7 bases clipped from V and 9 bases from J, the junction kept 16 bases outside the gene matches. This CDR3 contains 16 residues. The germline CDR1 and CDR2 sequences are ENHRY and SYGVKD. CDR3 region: CAITNPRREGQLEQFF. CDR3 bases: TGTGCCATCACCAATCCTCGGCGGGAGGGCCAGCTTGAGCAGTTCTTC.

CDR3 amino acids: CASSTGGGGAGELFF. CDR3 bases: TGTGCCAGCAGTACCGGTGGAGGGGGGGCCGGGGAGCTGTTTTTT. The gene calls are TRBV6-6 and TRBJ2-2; weak D call: TRBD2 (7 bases). This CDR3 is built from 15 residues. Per the germline V gene, CDR1 is MNHNY and CDR2 is SVGAGI (reference sequence). Between the trimmed V and J ends, which lost 5 bases and 6 bases, there was a span of 16 bases.

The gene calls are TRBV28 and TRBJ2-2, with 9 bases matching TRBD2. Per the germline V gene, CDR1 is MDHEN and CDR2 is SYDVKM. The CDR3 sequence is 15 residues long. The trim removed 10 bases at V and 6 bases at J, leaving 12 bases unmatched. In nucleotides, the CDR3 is TGTGCCATGAGACCGGGGACTAGCTTGCCCGGGGAGCTGTTTTTT. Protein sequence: CAMRPGTSLPGELFF.

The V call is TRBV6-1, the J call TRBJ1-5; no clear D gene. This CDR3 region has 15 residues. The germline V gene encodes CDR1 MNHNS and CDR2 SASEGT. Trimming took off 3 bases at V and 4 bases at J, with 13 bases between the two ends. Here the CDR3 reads CASSEGATANQPQHF. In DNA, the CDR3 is TGTGCCAGCAGTGAGGGTGCAACAGCTAATCAGCCCCAGCATTTT.

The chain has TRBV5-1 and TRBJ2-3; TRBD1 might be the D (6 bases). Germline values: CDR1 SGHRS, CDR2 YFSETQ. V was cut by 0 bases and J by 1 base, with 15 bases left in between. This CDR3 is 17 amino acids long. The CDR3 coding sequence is TGCGCCAGCAGCTTGGGGTCCTGGGACACTGGCACAGATACGCAGTATTTT. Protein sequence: CASSLGSWDTGTDTQYF.

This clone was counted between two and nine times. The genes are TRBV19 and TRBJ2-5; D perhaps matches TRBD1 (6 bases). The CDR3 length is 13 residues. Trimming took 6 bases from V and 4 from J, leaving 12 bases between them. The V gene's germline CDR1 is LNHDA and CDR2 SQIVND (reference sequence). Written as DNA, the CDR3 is TGTGCCAGTAGGGTACAGGGACGAGAGACCCAGTACTTC. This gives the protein CASRVQGRETQYF.